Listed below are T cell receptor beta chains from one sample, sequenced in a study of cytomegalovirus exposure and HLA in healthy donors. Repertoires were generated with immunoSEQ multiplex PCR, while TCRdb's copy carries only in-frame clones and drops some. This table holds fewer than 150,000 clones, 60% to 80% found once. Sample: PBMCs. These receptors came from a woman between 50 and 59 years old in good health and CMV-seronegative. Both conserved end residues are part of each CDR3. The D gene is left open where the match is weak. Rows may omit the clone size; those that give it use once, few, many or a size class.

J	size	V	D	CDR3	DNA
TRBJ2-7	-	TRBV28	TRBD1	CASSPPTGTYEQYF	TGTGCCAGCAGTCCTCCGACAGGGACCTACGAGCAGTACTTC
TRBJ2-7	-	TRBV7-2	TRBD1	CASSLEGQGVYEQYF	TGTGCCAGCAGCTTAGAGGGACAGGGGGTATACGAGCAGTACTTC
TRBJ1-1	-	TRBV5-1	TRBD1	CASSLAPQGAGTEAFF	TGCGCCAGCAGCTTGGCCCCACAGGGGGCGGGCACTGAAGCTTTCTTT
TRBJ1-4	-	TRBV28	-	CASSCRVCTNEKLFF	TGTGCCAGCAGTTGCAGGGTCTGCACTAATGAAAAACTGTTTTTT
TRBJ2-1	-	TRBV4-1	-	CASSQPARARDNEQFF	TGCGCCAGCAGCCAGCCCGCTCGTGCACGGGACAATGAGCAGTTCTTC
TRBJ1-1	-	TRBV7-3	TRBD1	CASSYIGQGNTEAFF	TGTGCCAGCAGCTATATCGGACAGGGGAACACTGAAGCTTTCTTT
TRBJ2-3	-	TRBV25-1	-	CASSRDSSTDTQYF	TGTGCCAGCAGCAGGGATTCTAGCACAGATACGCAGTATTTT
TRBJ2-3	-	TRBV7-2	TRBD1	CASSPRTGGDTQYF	TGTGCCAGCAGCCCTAGGACAGGGGGAGATACGCAGTATTTT
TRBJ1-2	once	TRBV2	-	CASRPNRVAAGGYTF	TGTGCCAGCAGGCCCAATCGCGTGGCAGCGGGAGGCTACACCTTC
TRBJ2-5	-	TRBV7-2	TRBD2	CASSLAASGGHETQYF	TGTGCCAGCAGCTTAGCGGCTAGCGGGGGTCACGAGACCCAGTACTTC
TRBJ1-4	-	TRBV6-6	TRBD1	CASRPGTGIEKLFF	TGTGCCAGCAGGCCCGGGACAGGGATTGAAAAACTGTTTTTT
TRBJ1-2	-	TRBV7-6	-	CASSSIPGDSREGYTF	TGTGCCAGCAGCTCCATTCCCGGGGATAGCCGGGAGGGCTACACCTTC
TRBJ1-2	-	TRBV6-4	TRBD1	CASSDSSEDRVGYGYTF	TGTGCCAGCAGTGACTCCTCCGAAGACAGGGTCGGGTATGGCTACACCTTC
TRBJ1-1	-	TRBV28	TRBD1	CASSWDRVNTEAFF	TGTGCCAGCAGTTGGGACAGGGTGAACACTGAAGCTTTCTTT
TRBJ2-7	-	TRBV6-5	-	CATRGDPYEQYF	TGTGCCACCCGGGGTGACCCCTACGAGCAGTACTTC
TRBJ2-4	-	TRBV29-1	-	CSASIAKNIQYF	TGCAGCGCCTCTATAGCCAAAAACATTCAGTACTTC
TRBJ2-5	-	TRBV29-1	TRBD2	CSLRGLAGGETQYF	TGCAGCCTCCGGGGACTAGCGGGAGGTGAGACCCAGTACTTC
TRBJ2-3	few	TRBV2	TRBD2	CAQHWTSGGAGTDTQYF	TGTGCCCAGCACTGGACTAGCGGGGGGGCCGGCACAGATACGCAGTATTTT
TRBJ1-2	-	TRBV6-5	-	CASSSLGGSGYTF	TGTGCCAGCAGTTCCCTAGGGGGATCAGGCTACACCTTC
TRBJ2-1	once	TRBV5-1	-	CASSPGSNSVDEQFF	TGCGCCAGCAGCCCCGGGTCAAACTCGGTCGATGAGCAGTTCTTC
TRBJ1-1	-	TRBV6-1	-	CASSVMDRNTEAFF	TGTGCCAGCAGTGTGATGGACAGGAACACTGAAGCTTTCTTT
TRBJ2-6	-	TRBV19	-	CASSIGIRVRAGANVLTF	TGTGCCAGTAGTATCGGCATCAGGGTAAGGGCTGGGGCCAACGTCCTGACTTTC
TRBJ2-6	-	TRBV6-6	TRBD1	CASSWTGGSGANVLTF	TGTGCCAGCAGCTGGACAGGGGGATCGGGGGCCAACGTCCTGACTTTC
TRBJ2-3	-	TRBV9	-	CASSVEGDVYTDTQYF	TGTGCCAGCAGCGTAGAGGGGGACGTATACACAGATACGCAGTATTTT
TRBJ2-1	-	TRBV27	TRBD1	CASSFGQGVYNEQFF	TGTGCCAGCAGTTTTGGACAGGGGGTCTACAATGAGCAGTTCTTC
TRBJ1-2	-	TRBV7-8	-	CASSLLTHLQGGVYGYTF	TGTGCCAGCAGCTTACTTACACACTTACAGGGAGGGGTCTATGGCTACACCTTC
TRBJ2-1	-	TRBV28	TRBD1	CASSLSGTGYNEQFF	TGTGCCAGCAGTTTGTCCGGGACAGGTTACAATGAGCAGTTCTTC
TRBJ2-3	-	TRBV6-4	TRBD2	CASSDSSGGGADTQYF	TGTGCCAGCAGTGACTCTAGCGGGGGAGGGGCAGATACGCAGTATTTT
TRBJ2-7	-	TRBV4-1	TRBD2	CASSQGVAGGRYEQYF	TGCGCCAGCAGCCAAGGGGTAGCGGGGGGGCGTTACGAGCAGTACTTC
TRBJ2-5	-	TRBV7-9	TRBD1	CASSSGQGRETQYF	TGTGCCAGCAGCTCAGGACAGGGACGGGAGACCCAGTACTTC
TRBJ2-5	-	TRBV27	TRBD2	CASSSTGLAGGKYF	TGTGCCAGCAGTTCTACGGGACTAGCGGGGGGGAAGTACTTC
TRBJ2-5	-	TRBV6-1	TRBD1	CASSRDRGGEETQYF	TGTGCCAGCAGCCGCGACAGGGGCGGAGAGGAGACCCAGTACTTC
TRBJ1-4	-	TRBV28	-	CASSLIREKLFF	TGTGCCAGCAGTTTAATCCGTGAAAAACTGTTTTTT
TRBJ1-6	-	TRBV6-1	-	CASSEVVYDSPLHF	TGTGCCAGCAGTGAAGTAGTTTATGATTCACCCCTCCACTTT
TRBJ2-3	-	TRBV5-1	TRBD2	CASSLGLAELTDTQYF	TGCGCCAGCAGCTTAGGGCTAGCGGAGCTCACAGATACGCAGTATTTT
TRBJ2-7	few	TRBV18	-	CASSPGTLQSSYEQYF	TGTGCCAGCTCACCAGGGACTCTACAGAGCTCCTACGAGCAGTACTTC
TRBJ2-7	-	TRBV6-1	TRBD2	CASSETLAGSPYEQYF	TGTGCCAGCAGTGAAACCCTAGCGGGGTCTCCCTACGAGCAGTACTTC
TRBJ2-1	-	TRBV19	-	CASSIAKDREQFF	TGTGCCAGTAGTATAGCAAAGGACAGAGAGCAGTTCTTC
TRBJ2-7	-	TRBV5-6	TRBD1	CASAWDRAYEQYF	TGTGCCAGCGCATGGGACAGGGCCTACGAGCAGTACTTC
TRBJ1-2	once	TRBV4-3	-	CASSQDSARSYGYTF	TGCGCCAGCAGCCAAGATTCGGCCAGGTCCTATGGCTACACCTTC
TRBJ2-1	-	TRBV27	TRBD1	CASSLSPGQGLNEQFF	TGTGCCAGCAGTTTATCTCCGGGACAGGGTTTGAATGAGCAGTTCTTC
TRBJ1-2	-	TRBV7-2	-	CASSLGANYGYTF	TGTGCCAGCAGCTTAGGAGCTAACTATGGCTACACCTTC
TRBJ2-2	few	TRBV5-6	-	CASSLNRFTGELFF	TGTGCCAGCAGCTTGAACAGGTTCACCGGGGAGCTGTTTTTT
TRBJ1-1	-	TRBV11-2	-	CASSLTGISAEAFF	TGTGCCAGCAGCCTCACAGGGATTAGTGCTGAAGCTTTCTTT
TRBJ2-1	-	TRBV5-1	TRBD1	CASSLAGTGASYNEQFF	TGCGCCAGCAGCTTGGCCGGGACAGGGGCATCCTACAATGAGCAGTTCTTC
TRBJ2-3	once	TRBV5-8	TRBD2	CASSELAGGPEDTQYF	TGTGCCAGCAGCGAGTTAGCGGGGGGGCCAGAGGATACGCAGTATTTT
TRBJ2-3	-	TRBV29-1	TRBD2	CSVRPSGGQEQYF	TGCAGCGTTCGTCCTAGCGGGGGGCAAGAGCAGTATTTT
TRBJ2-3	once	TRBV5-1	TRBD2	CASSLVSGDYTQYF	TGCGCCAGCAGCTTGGTTAGCGGGGACTATACGCAGTATTTT
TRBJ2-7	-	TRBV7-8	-	CASSLDLFPTEQYF	TGTGCCAGCAGCTTAGACTTATTCCCAACCGAGCAGTACTTC
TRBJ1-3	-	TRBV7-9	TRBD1	CASSFYRTGDGNTIYF	TGTGCCAGCAGCTTTTACCGCACAGGGGATGGAAACACCATATATTTT